This entry features one T cell receptor (beta chain) sequence. Trimming shortened V by 4 bases and J by 0 bases, and 10 bases separated the two germline ends. The CDR3 consists of 15 residues. CDR1 KGHDR and CDR2 SFDVKD come from the germline V gene. Using its own MiXCR run on the 5' RACE reads, TCRdb lists one record per CDR3 protein. The repertoire has 210,000 or so distinct CDR3 sequences, 15% to 20% of them found once; the top ten carry roughly 2.3%. This entry belongs to a study of T-cell memory formation after mild COVID-19. This clonotype was obtained from an adult woman who had mild COVID-19 (a few samples of this study predate the infection). Cell type and time point are not known. This chain links TRBV24-1 with TRBJ2-3; D remains unclear. The specimen was PBMCs or a T cell subset sorted from them (not recorded which). CDR3 coding DNA: TGTGCCACCAGTGACCCGTCAACTAGCACAGATACGCAGTATTTT. It translates to CATSDPSTSTDTQYF.